Below are 3 T cell receptor beta chains sequenced from a single sample in a study of early T cells in non-severe SARS-CoV-2 infection. TCRdb re-called the 5' RACE reads with MiXCR, one entry per CDR3 protein. The table has about 56,000 distinct CDR3 sequences, roughly a tenth seen once. Sequences were obtained from whole blood. Receptors were obtained from an adult who was a healthcare worker with PCR-confirmed SARS-CoV-2 infection or an uninfected control (not recorded which).

In this sample, this clonotype turned up a few times. CDR3 loop: CASSQDLRPDTQYF. As DNA, the CDR3 is TGTGCCAGCAGCCAAGATCTACGACCCGATACGCAGTATTTT. This sequence joins TRBV3-1 and TRBJ2-3; D is unclear. This CDR3 is built from 14 residues. The V gene lost 0 bases and the J gene lost 6 bases, with 10 bases spanning the gap. Germline V gene data show CDR1 as LGHDT and CDR2 as YNNKEL (reference sequence).

This clonotype has more than one count but fewer than ten. The chain couples TRBV5-6 to TRBJ2-3, with D possibly being TRBD1 (7 bases). Trimming took 0 bases from V and 5 from J, leaving 13 bases between them. The CDR3 loop spans 15 amino acids. CDR1 is SGHDT and CDR2 is YYEEEE in the germline V gene. DNA for the CDR3: TGTGCCAGCAGCTTGGCCAGGGGGGTACAAGATACGCAGTATTTT. Translated, it gives CASSLARGVQDTQYF. The whole variable domain, remainder taken from reference TRBV5-6 and TRBJ2-3, is DAGVTQSPTHLIKTRGQQVTLRCSPKSGHDTVSWYQQALGQGPQFIFQYYEEEERQRGNFPDRFSGHQFPNYSSELNVNALLLGDSALYLCASSLARGVQDTQYFGPGTRLTVL.

In its sample, this clonotype was seen a few times. The chain carries TRBV15 and TRBJ2-7; no firm D call. V was trimmed by 1 base and J by 3 bases, leaving 13 bases between them. Germline V gene sequence: CDR1 LNHNV, CDR2 YYDKDF (reference sequence). This CDR3 has 15 amino acids. The chain's CDR3 is CATSRGDPPYYEQYF. CDR3 DNA: TGTGCCACCAGCAGAGGCGATCCCCCTTACTACGAGCAGTACTTC.